This T cell receptor (beta chain) was sequenced in a study of T cells after posttransplantation cyclophosphamide. The study, taken as a whole, reports: TRB clonality was highly associated with recipient CMV seropositivity and reactivation.

With respect to this clone: Its antigen remains unknown.

Germline CDR1 ENHRY, CDR2 SYGVKD. V was trimmed by 6 bases and J by 0 bases, leaving 14 bases between them. The CDR3 consists of 15 residues. Cyclophosphamide on days +3 and +4 followed busulfan-fludarabine conditioning and a marrow graft. TCRdb's table, derived via immunoSEQ multiplex PCR, lists solely in-frame clones and lacks some. This sample has approximately 39,000 clones, with 78% found just once. The sequence was obtained from a female patient in her forties or fifties who received an allogeneic stem cell transplant from a related donor, was CMV-positive, and had no GVHD. Some T cells here may be from the graft donor. The chain has TRBV10-3 and TRBJ1-2, with D hard to call. Sequences were derived from CD4+ T cells sorted from blood, sampled roughly 1,900 days after a stem cell transplant with posttransplant cyclophosphamide. The CDR3 sequence is CAIRGLRDPNYGYTF. In DNA, the CDR3 is TGTGCCATCAGAGGTTTGCGGGATCCTAACTATGGCTACACCTTC.